A selection of T cell receptor beta chains follows, all from one sample in a study of identical twins. One entry per CDR3 protein results from TCRdb running MiXCR on the 5' RACE reads. The table includes 350,000 to 450,000 distinct CDR3 sequences, less than 20% detected once. Sequencing input: naive T cells sorted from blood. These receptors all stem from a man aged 50-59 years in good health. Both conserved end residues are part of each CDR3. Each record gives: J gene, clone size, V gene, D gene, CDR3 protein, CDR3 DNA. The D gene is left open where the match is weak. Where a row states a size, it is once, few, many or the class of an expanded clone; other rows omit it.

TRBJ1-1 | - | TRBV12-3/TRBV12-4 | - | CASSLKGRGFGTSNTEAFF | TGTGCCAGCAGTTTAAAGGGACGGGGGTTTGGGACCTCGAACACTGAAGCTTTCTTT
TRBJ2-1 | - | TRBV10-3 | - | CAISESGVDEQFF | TGTGCCATCAGTGAGTCCGGGGTTGATGAGCAGTTCTTC
TRBJ2-1 | - | TRBV20-1 | TRBD2 | CSAPGTSTHEQFF | TGCAGTGCTCCCGGGACTAGCACGCATGAGCAGTTCTTC
TRBJ2-1 | many | TRBV18 | - | CASSPSWGKAYNEQFF | TGTGCCAGCTCACCATCTTGGGGAAAGGCCTACAATGAGCAGTTCTTC
TRBJ2-7 | - | TRBV12-3/TRBV12-4 | TRBD1 | CASRRDRARHEQYF | TGTGCCAGCAGGAGGGACAGGGCTCGCCACGAGCAGTACTTC
TRBJ2-7 | many | TRBV6-2/TRBV6-3 | TRBD1 | CASSLRQPGQGAWEQYF | TGTGCCAGCAGCTTGAGACAGCCGGGACAGGGGGCTTGGGAGCAGTACTTC
TRBJ1-2 | few | TRBV9 | TRBD1 | CASSLTGEHGYTF | TGTGCCAGCAGTCTGACAGGGGAACATGGCTACACCTTC
TRBJ2-3 | many | TRBV20-1 | - | CSPARASDTQYF | TGCAGCCCCGCGCGAGCTAGCGATACGCAGTATTTT
TRBJ2-7 | few | TRBV7-2 | - | CASSLQPQKTYEQYF | TGTGCCAGCAGCTTACAACCACAAAAAACCTACGAGCAGTACTTC
TRBJ2-7 | - | TRBV6-5 | TRBD2 | CASSYTGLAGGSYEQYF | TGTGCCAGCAGTTACACGGGACTAGCGGGAGGATCCTACGAGCAGTACTTC
TRBJ2-5 | many | TRBV2 | - | CASTWGLAATNQETQYF | TGTGCCAGCACCTGGGGGCTAGCGGCTACAAACCAAGAGACCCAGTACTTC
TRBJ1-4 | many | TRBV7-2 | - | CASSSQYGNEKLFF | TGTGCCAGCAGCTCGCAGTACGGGAATGAAAAACTGTTTTTT
TRBJ2-7 | - | TRBV29-1 | TRBD1 | CSVEARPGQGSHEQYF | TGCAGCGTTGAAGCGCGGCCGGGACAGGGGTCCCACGAGCAGTACTTC
TRBJ2-5 | many | TRBV5-1 | TRBD2 | CASSRDAGGETQYF | TGCGCCAGCAGCCGTGACGCCGGGGGGGAGACCCAGTACTTC
TRBJ2-2 | many | TRBV6-5 | - | CASSYSGTGELFF | TGTGCCAGCAGTTACTCGGGCACCGGGGAGCTGTTTTTT
TRBJ2-2 | few | TRBV29-1 | - | CSVSLWAGELFF | TGCAGCGTCTCACTGTGGGCCGGGGAGCTGTTTTTT
TRBJ2-5 | - | TRBV5-1 | TRBD1 | CASSFGDRVKTQYF | TGCGCCAGCAGCTTTGGCGACAGGGTAAAGACCCAGTACTTC
TRBJ2-7 | few | TRBV7-9 | TRBD1 | CASGSLGQLSYEQYF | TGTGCCAGCGGTTCCCTGGGACAGTTGTCTTACGAGCAGTACTTC
TRBJ2-7 | - | TRBV28 | - | CASSLGNGYEQYF | TGTGCCAGCAGTTTGGGGAACGGCTACGAGCAGTACTTC
TRBJ1-4 | - | TRBV5-4 | - | CASSFGPLNEKLFF | TGTGCCAGCAGCTTTGGGCCGCTTAATGAAAAACTGTTTTTT
TRBJ1-3 | - | TRBV10-3 | - | CAISEPGQRSGNTIYF | TGTGCCATCAGTGAGCCAGGACAGCGCTCTGGAAACACCATATATTTT
TRBJ1-1 | many | TRBV7-9 | - | CASSPKGENTEAFF | TGTGCCAGCAGCCCGAAGGGGGAGAACACTGAAGCTTTCTTT
TRBJ2-5 | once | TRBV12-3/TRBV12-4 | - | CASSVWGPQGETQYF | TGTGCCAGCAGCGTCTGGGGCCCCCAAGGAGAGACCCAGTACTTC
TRBJ1-2 | many | TRBV4-1 | - | CASSQRTAYGYTF | TGCGCCAGCAGCCAAAGGACGGCCTATGGCTACACCTTC
TRBJ1-5 | many | TRBV20-1 | TRBD1 | CSAATGTGINQPQHF | TGCAGTGCCGCCACCGGGACAGGGATCAATCAGCCCCAGCATTTT
TRBJ2-7 | many | TRBV7-9 | - | CASSSSHYEQYF | TGTGCCAGCAGCTCATCACACTACGAGCAGTACTTC
TRBJ2-1 | few | TRBV12-3/TRBV12-4 | - | CASSLLASSTYNEQFF | TGTGCCAGCAGTTTACTAGCTAGCTCCACCTACAATGAGCAGTTCTTC
TRBJ2-3 | - | TRBV6-2/TRBV6-3 | TRBD2 | CASSYSGLAGAPDTQYF | TGTGCCAGCAGTTACTCGGGACTAGCGGGAGCCCCAGATACGCAGTATTTT
TRBJ2-1 | - | TRBV5-1 | TRBD2 | CASSLRTSGYGYNEQFF | TGCGCCAGCAGCCTGAGGACTAGCGGCTACGGTTACAATGAGCAGTTCTTC
TRBJ2-7 | many | TRBV7-2 | TRBD2 | CASSSTSGGFEQYF | TGTGCCAGCAGCTCGACTAGCGGGGGGTTCGAGCAGTACTTC
TRBJ1-6 | many | TRBV10-3 | - | CAISERLGANSPLHF | TGTGCCATCAGTGAGAGGTTAGGGGCCAATTCACCCCTCCACTTT
TRBJ2-3 | many | TRBV2 | - | CASSATGTRNLLVATQYF | TGTGCCAGCAGCGCTACCGGGACACGCAATTTACTAGTGGCGACGCAGTATTTT
TRBJ2-7 | - | TRBV11-2 | TRBD1 | CASSLGDRGNYEQYF | TGTGCCAGCAGCTTAGGGGACAGGGGAAACTACGAGCAGTACTTC
TRBJ1-5 | - | TRBV15 | - | CATSRGAQPQHF | TGTGCCACCAGCAGGGGAGCTCAGCCCCAGCATTTT
TRBJ2-7 | few | TRBV14 | - | CASSQVLAGQTYEQYF | TGTGCCAGCAGCCAAGTATTAGCAGGACAAACCTACGAGCAGTACTTC
TRBJ1-2 | once | TRBV10-3 | TRBD1 | CAIASDRDYGYTF | TGTGCCATCGCTTCGGACAGGGACTATGGCTACACCTTC
TRBJ1-3 | - | TRBV4-2 | TRBD1 | CASTTVTVQGAQGNTIYF | TGTGCCAGCACCACGGTGACCGTGCAGGGGGCGCAAGGAAACACCATATATTTT
TRBJ2-1 | many | TRBV12-3/TRBV12-4 | - | CASSLAAGIEQFF | TGTGCCAGCAGTTTAGCGGCGGGAATTGAGCAGTTCTTC
TRBJ2-6 | few | TRBV27 | TRBD1 | CASRLNRGDYSGANVLTF | TGTGCCAGCAGACTCAACAGGGGTGATTACTCTGGGGCCAACGTCCTGACTTTC
TRBJ2-7 | - | TRBV15 | - | CATSRARGPIYEQYF | TGTGCCACCAGCAGAGCGCGGGGGCCCATCTACGAGCAGTACTTC
TRBJ1-2 | few | TRBV12-3/TRBV12-4 | - | CASSPRPGRKITKGYTF | TGTGCCAGCAGCCCACGCCCCGGACGGAAGATAACTAAGGGCTACACCTTC
TRBJ2-1 | - | TRBV20-1 | TRBD2 | CSATTGTSGEQFF | TGCAGTGCTACGACCGGGACTAGCGGTGAGCAGTTCTTC
TRBJ2-2 | few | TRBV12-3/TRBV12-4 | TRBD1 | CASSYGTGGITGELFF | TGTGCCAGCAGTTACGGGACAGGGGGGATCACCGGGGAGCTGTTTTTT
TRBJ2-7 | - | TRBV15 | TRBD1 | CATSRDQTGVPYEQYF | TGTGCCACCAGCAGAGATCAGACAGGGGTTCCCTACGAGCAGTACTTC
TRBJ1-2 | - | TRBV20-1 | TRBD1 | CSARFGTGGYGYTF | TGCAGTGCTAGATTCGGGACAGGGGGCTATGGCTACACCTTC
TRBJ2-7 | few | TRBV12-3/TRBV12-4 | TRBD2 | CASSLTRISGRFDEQYF | TGTGCCAGCAGTTTGACGCGAATAAGCGGGAGGTTTGACGAGCAGTACTTC
TRBJ2-7 | few | TRBV15 | - | CATSRDIRGEQYF | TGTGCCACCAGCAGAGATATAAGGGGCGAACAGTACTTC
TRBJ1-1 | - | TRBV20-1 | - | CSASTGLRMNTEAFF | TGCAGTGCTAGCACCGGGTTGAGGATGAACACTGAAGCTTTCTTT
TRBJ2-5 | - | TRBV10-2 | - | CASSESSRQETQYF | TGCGCCAGCAGTGAGTCGTCGCGGCAAGAGACCCAGTACTTC